The 29 T cell receptor beta chains below all came from one sample that was sequenced in a study of T cell clones after liver transplantation. Produced via immunoSEQ multiplex PCR; TCRdb's table is partial and in-frame only. Of more than 45,000 clones listed, about 70% are singletons. Material: CD4+ T cells from blood, obtained at the approximately 15-month timepoint. The source is a human patient who received a liver transplant. The graft donor may have given rise to some T cells.

The V and J genes are TRBV6-5 and TRBJ2-1, with 8 bases aligning to TRBD2. Per the germline V gene, CDR1 is MNHEY and CDR2 is SVGAGI. V gave up 4 bases and J gave up 6 bases; unmatched junction bases: 2. CDR3 length: 13 residues. The CDR3 DNA reads as TGTGCCAGCAGTTCTGGGACTAGCAATGAGCAGTTCTTC. It is translated as CASSSGTSNEQFF.

V gene TRBV7-9 combines with J gene TRBJ2-3; TRBD2 matches 9 bases. The CDR3 totals 16 residues. Germline V lookup: CDR1 SEHNR, CDR2 FQNEAQ (reference sequence). Germline trimming cut 5 bases from V and 0 bases from J; bases unmatched to any gene: 6. The CDR3 bases are TGTGCCAGCAGCCCACTCGGACTAGCGAGCACAGATACGCAGTATTTT. Protein product: CASSPLGLASTDTQYF.

V gene TRBV28 combines with J gene TRBJ2-4, with a tentative D call TRBD2 (5 bases). Germline loops: CDR1 MDHEN, CDR2 SYDVKM. Between the trimmed V and J ends, which lost 7 bases and 1 base, there was a span of 20 bases. This CDR3 contains 17 residues. The CDR3 spells CASTNPGLRAAKNIQYF. In DNA form, the CDR3 reads TGTGCCAGCACCAATCCGGGCCTGAGGGCGGCCAAAAACATTCAGTACTTC.

This chain connects TRBV2 to TRBJ1-5, with D possibly TRBD1 on 5 matching bases. This CDR3 is 14 amino acids long. Per germline, CDR1 SNHLY and CDR2 FYNNEI. Deletions cut 6 bases from V and 1 base from J, with 10 bases between. CDR3 nucleotides: TGTGCCAGCAGAAAGGGGAACAGCAATCAGCCCCAGCATTTT. It encodes CASRKGNSNQPQHF.

The chain has TRBV19 and TRBJ1-5; no clear D. V lost 0 bases to trimming and J lost 7 bases, with 7 bases between them. Germline assignment: CDR1 LNHDA and CDR2 SQIVND (reference sequence). This CDR3 region has 13 residues. In nucleotides, the CDR3 is TGTGCCAGTAGTATAGATCTTTTACAGCCCCAGCATTTT. Protein: CASSIDLLQPQHF.

This clone was observed a handful of times. The V and J genes are TRBV6-5 and TRBJ1-1, with D hard to call. Germline CDR1 is MNHEY and CDR2 is SVGAGI. The CDR3 consists of 12 residues. CDR3 protein: CASRKEKAEAFF. Here the CDR3 DNA reads TGTGCATCCCGCAAGGAAAAGGCTGAAGCTTTCTTT.

The gene calls are TRBV7-9 and TRBJ1-2; unclear D gene. Deletions cut 1 base from V and 2 bases from J, with 8 bases between. Germline CDR1 and CDR2: SEHNR and FQNEAQ (reference sequence). CDR3 length: 14 residues. CDR3 amino acids: CASSLVQENYGYTF. The CDR3 coding sequence is TGTGCCAGCAGCTTAGTTCAGGAAAACTATGGCTACACCTTC.

This clone came up once. The V and J genes are TRBV11-3 and TRBJ1-2; no reliable D call. Germline V gives CDR1 SGHNT, CDR2 YENEEA. There are 14 residues in the CDR3. Trimming took off 3 bases at V and 2 bases at J, with 10 bases between the two ends. CDR3 loop: CASSLTRGNYGYTF. CDR3 sequence (DNA): TGTGCCAGCAGCTTGACAAGAGGGAACTATGGCTACACCTTC.

CDR3: CASGLAGLYEQYV. The CDR3 nucleotides are TGTGCCAGCGGACTAGCGGGATTGTACGAGCAGTACGTC. This sequence joins TRBV2 and TRBJ2-7, with 12 bases lining up with TRBD2. Germline V gene sequence: CDR1 SNHLY, CDR2 FYNNEI. V was clipped by 8 bases and J by 4 bases; unmatched bases: 3. The CDR3 consists of 13 residues.

The J gene is TRBJ2-7, the V gene TRBV18, with D tentatively TRBD1 (7 bases). This CDR3 has 14 amino acids. From germline, CDR1 is KGHSH and CDR2 LQKENI. The germline V and J ends were trimmed by 3 bases and 2 bases, with 11 bases remaining between them. The CDR3 here is CASSPRGQTYEQYV. The CDR3 region has the DNA TGTGCCAGCTCACCGCGGGGACAGACCTACGAGCAGTACGTC.

The chain carries TRBV5-4 and TRBJ2-1; 12 positions agree with TRBD2. The CDR3 runs 15 residues. Germline assignment: CDR1 SGHNT and CDR2 YYREEE (reference sequence). J gave up 8 bases and V 3 bases, and 6 bases lay outside the gene matches. Written as DNA, the CDR3 is TGTGCCAGCAGCTGGCTAGCGGGGGGGCGAGATGAGCAGTTCTTC. It specifies CASSWLAGGRDEQFF. Together with reference TRBV5-4 and TRBJ2-1, the CDR3 gives the full variable domain: ETGVTQSPTHLIKTRGQQVTLRCSSQSGHNTVSWYQQALGQGPQFIFQYYREEENGRGNFPPRFSGLQFPNYSSELNVNALELDDSALYLCASSWLAGGRDEQFFGPGTRLTVL.

This chain joins TRBV7-2 and TRBJ2-2; possibly TRBD2 for D (6 bases). The CDR3 has 15 residues. CDR1 and CDR2 from the germline V gene are SGHTA and FQGNSA. Trimming shortened V by 2 bases and J by 3 bases, and 10 bases separated the two germline ends. Here the CDR3 DNA reads TGTGCCAGCAGCTTAAGACGGGAGCACACCGGGGAGCTGTTTTTT. It encodes CASSLRREHTGELFF.

The V call is TRBV30, the J call TRBJ1-6; tentatively, D is TRBD1 (6 bases). The CDR3 length is 13 residues. V shed 4 bases and J shed 4 bases, with 8 bases lying between them. CDR1 and CDR2 (germline): GTSNPN, SVGIG (reference sequence). CDR3 protein: CAWIGQYNSPLHF. In DNA form, the CDR3 reads TGTGCCTGGATAGGACAGTATAATTCACCCCTCCACTTT.

The count of this clone is one. V gene TRBV7-9 combines with J gene TRBJ1-2; D might be TRBD1 (6 bases). This CDR3 has 14 amino acids. Germline loops: CDR1 SEHNR, CDR2 FQNEAQ (reference sequence). Trimming stripped 1 base from V and 8 bases from J, with 14 bases between. The CDR3 DNA is TGTGCCAGCAGCTTAGGACAGGTCTCTAAGGGCTACACCTTC. Encoded protein: CASSLGQVSKGYTF.

The rearrangement joins TRBV5-1 to TRBJ2-3; 8 bases line up with TRBD2. The CDR3 is 14 residues long. After removal of 4 bases from V and 10 bases from J, the junction contained 11 bases not matched to a gene. Per germline, CDR1 SGHRS and CDR2 YFSETQ. CDR3 sequence: CASSPGGGSQSQYF. DNA of the CDR3: TGCGCCAGCAGCCCGGGAGGGGGGTCCCAATCGCAGTATTTT. Combining the CDR3 with reference TRBV5-1 and TRBJ2-3 gives the whole variable domain KAGVTQTPRYLIKTRGQQVTLSCSPISGHRSVSWYQQTPGQGLQFLFEYFSETQRNKGNFPGRFSGRQFSNSRSEMNVSTLELGDSALYLCASSPGGGSQSQYFGPGTRLTVL.

The CDR3 nucleotides read TGCGCCAGCAGCCAACTTCATGGACAGGGGGTTGATGAGCAGTTCTTC. Translating gives CASSQLHGQGVDEQFF. This chain links TRBV4-3 with TRBJ2-1; 10 bases map to TRBD1. The CDR3 covers 16 residues. J gave up 8 bases and V 2 bases, and 9 bases lay outside the gene matches. CDR1 and CDR2 (germline): LGHNA, YSLEER.

This chain connects TRBV4-2 to TRBJ1-1; tentatively, D is TRBD1 (5 bases). Trimming pared 3 bases from V and 1 base from J, leaving 18 bases between. CDR1 is LGHNA, CDR2 YNFKEQ, per germline. The CDR3 is made up of 17 amino acids. The CDR3 coding sequence is TGTGCCAGCAGCCAGCTTACAGCGGGGGGGGAGAACACTGAAGCTTTCTTT. Amino acids: CASSQLTAGGENTEAFF.

This chain links TRBV21-1 with TRBJ2-2; TRBD1 reflects the table's D call only, with no check against the DNA. TRBV21-1 is termed a pseudogene. The CDR3 spans 18 residues. The CDR3 protein is CASSKNTGTGVNTGELFF. CDR3 DNA: TGTGCCAGCAGCAAAAACACCGGGACAGGGGTAAACACCGGGGAGCTGTTTTTT.

At least ten counts were recorded for this clone. The DNA for the CDR3 is TGTGCCAGCAGCTTGGAGGGGGTCGGGGCAGATACGCAGTATTTT. Amino acids: CASSLEGVGADTQYF. V usage is TRBV5-8 and J usage is TRBJ2-3; D perhaps matches TRBD1 (6 bases). Germline CDR1 and CDR2: SGHTS and YDEGEE. Deletions cut 0 bases from V and 4 bases from J, with 12 bases between. This CDR3 is built from 15 residues.

This clone counts as medium-sized. This chain links TRBV7-9 with TRBJ1-3; maybe TRBD1 (5 bases). Trimming took 1 base from V and 2 from J, leaving 9 bases between them. Per the germline V gene, CDR1 is SEHNR and CDR2 is FQNEAQ (reference sequence). The CDR3 runs 15 residues. As DNA, the CDR3 is TGTGCCAGCAGCTTAGGGGGGTACGCTGGAAACACCATATATTTT. As protein: CASSLGGYAGNTIYF.

The V gene is TRBV5-1, the J gene TRBJ2-1; D not resolved. The CDR3 covers 13 residues. V shed 4 bases and J shed 7 bases, with 12 bases lying between them. Germline-derived CDR1 and CDR2 are SGHRS and YFSETQ. DNA of the CDR3: TGCGCCAGCAGCCTTCGGATGGGGAATGAGCAGTTCTTC. This codes for CASSLRMGNEQFF.

This clone showed up just a few times. The chain links TRBV29-1 to TRBJ2-3, with TRBD2 identical over 14 bases. Per the germline V gene, CDR1 is SQVTM and CDR2 is ANQGSEA. J gave up 8 bases and V 6 bases, and 7 bases lay outside the gene matches. This CDR3 has 14 residues. This CDR3 reads CSVMGLAGEGTQYF. Here the CDR3 DNA reads TGCAGCGTCATGGGACTAGCGGGAGAGGGTACGCAGTATTTT.

The genes are TRBV30 and TRBJ2-4, with 7 nucleotides matching TRBD1. The CDR3 is made up of 13 amino acids. Losses at the gene ends were 2 bases for V and 7 bases for J; bases not matched to a gene: 5. Looked up from germline, CDR1 is GTSNPN and CDR2 is SVGIG (reference sequence). CDR3 bases: TGTGCCTGGAGTATGAGGGGGCTGAACATTCAGTACTTC. Translated, it gives CAWSMRGLNIQYF.

This clone was detected many times. This chain joins TRBV7-9 and TRBJ2-1; no clear D. The CDR3 has 14 amino acids. V lost 0 bases to trimming and J lost 10 bases, with 13 bases between them. Germline CDR1 is SEHNR and CDR2 is FQNEAQ (reference sequence). The CDR3 bases are TGTGCCAGCAGCTTAGCTAGTGGGGTTTGGGAGCAGTTCTTC. Protein sequence: CASSLASGVWEQFF.

This clone was seen a handful of times. V gene TRBV19 combines with J gene TRBJ2-3; a possible D gene is TRBD1 (6 bases). In germline, CDR1 is LNHDA, CDR2 SQIVND (reference sequence). The CDR3 runs 15 residues. Trimming shortened V by 6 bases and J by 2 bases, and 15 bases separated the two germline ends. CDR3 DNA sequence: TGTGCCAGTAGGAACCGGGACACCTACACAGATACGCAGTATTTT. This gives the protein CASRNRDTYTDTQYF.

The chain has TRBV7-9 and TRBJ2-3; D gene unclear. This CDR3 is 12 amino acids long. The germline gives CDR1 SEHNR, CDR2 FQNEAQ (reference sequence). Trimming took 6 bases from V and 3 from J, leaving 7 bases between them. This CDR3 is CASSRATDTQYF. DNA of the CDR3: TGTGCCAGCAGTCGTGCTACAGATACGCAGTATTTT.

This CDR3 is CASSLWTSGSGEQFF. CDR3 nucleotide sequence: TGTGCCAGCAGCCTCTGGACTAGCGGGAGTGGAGAGCAGTTCTTC. This rearrangement joins TRBV13 to TRBJ2-1, with 13 bases aligning to TRBD2. V was pared by 5 bases and J by 10 bases, with 8 bases of the junction left unmatched. The CDR3 is made up of 15 amino acids. Germline V lookup: CDR1 PRHDT, CDR2 FYEKMQ (reference sequence).

The chain recombines TRBV11-2 with TRBJ2-1; 7 bases match TRBD2. This CDR3 region has 13 residues. With 7 bases clipped from V and 7 bases from J, the junction kept 7 bases outside the gene matches. From germline, CDR1 is SGHAT and CDR2 FQNNGV. The CDR3 sequence is CASTSGTTNEQFF. DNA for the CDR3: TGTGCCAGCACGAGCGGGACCACGAATGAGCAGTTCTTC.

The rearrangement joins TRBV6-1 to TRBJ2-2; D is possibly TRBD1 (5 bases). Trimming took 0 bases from V and 6 from J, leaving 11 bases between them. Looked up from germline, CDR1 is MNHNS and CDR2 is SASEGT. This CDR3 comprises 15 residues. CDR3 in DNA: TGTGCCAGCAGTGAAGCGGCCCAGGGTCCCGGGGAGCTGTTTTTT. Amino acid sequence: CASSEAAQGPGELFF.